Presented here are 24 T cell receptor beta chains from one specimen sequenced in a study of blood T cell repertoires in COVID-19. Method: immunoSEQ multiplex PCR; TCRdb's copy keeps in-frame clones and lacks some. This table has 300,000 to 450,000 clones, more than 70% appearing once. The source material was peripheral blood. Receptors originate from a woman aged 55 to 70 with COVID-19, enrolled during active disease.

The chain carries TRBV20-1 and TRBJ1-2; 7 bases line up with TRBD1. Looked up from germline, CDR1 is DFQATT and CDR2 is SNEGSKA (reference sequence). The V segment lost 5 bases and the J segment 6 bases; nucleotides outside the gene matches: 3. The CDR3 is made up of 11 amino acids. The CDR3 spells CSAQTGNGYTF. CDR3 nucleotide sequence: TGCAGTGCTCAGACAGGGAATGGCTACACCTTC.

The V call is TRBV27, the J call TRBJ1-2, with D possibly being TRBD1 (6 bases). This CDR3 comprises 13 residues. The V end lost 8 bases, the J end lost 2 bases, and 12 bases lay between the germline ends. Germline V gives CDR1 MNHEY, CDR2 SMNVEV (reference sequence). The CDR3 region is CASARQDNYGYTF. CDR3 coding DNA: TGTGCCAGCGCCCGACAGGACAACTATGGCTACACCTTC.

The J gene is TRBJ2-2, the V gene TRBV11-3; 8 bases agree with TRBD1. CDR1 is SGHNT, CDR2 YENEEA, per germline. CDR3 length equals 15 residues. With 2 bases clipped from V and 6 bases from J, the junction kept 5 bases outside the gene matches. The CDR3 protein is CASSLTGGFSGELFF. CDR3 coding DNA: TGTGCCAGCAGCTTAACAGGGGGTTTTTCCGGGGAGCTGTTTTTT.

This sequence joins TRBV18 and TRBJ2-7, with D possibly being TRBD1 (6 bases). Deletions cut 2 bases from V and 2 bases from J, with 13 bases between. Germline V lookup: CDR1 KGHSH, CDR2 LQKENI. This CDR3 comprises 15 residues. The CDR3 DNA reads as TGTGCCAGCTCACCATCGACAGGACAAGCCTACGAGCAGTACTTC. Its protein is CASSPSTGQAYEQYF.

The chain employs TRBV24-1 and TRBJ2-5; 10 bases agree with TRBD2. V was clipped by 7 bases and J by 0 bases; unmatched bases: 10. The germline V gene encodes CDR1 KGHDR and CDR2 SFDVKD. This CDR3 region has 17 residues. CDR3 sequence reads: CATSQPSGGLYQETQYF. The DNA of the CDR3 is TGTGCCACCAGCCAACCTAGCGGGGGCCTGTACCAAGAGACCCAGTACTTC.

The chain couples TRBV5-6 to TRBJ2-1, with 11 positions matching TRBD1. The CDR3 consists of 17 residues. Germline V gene lookup returns CDR1 SGHDT and CDR2 YYEEEE. With V trimmed by 4 bases and J by 9 bases, 15 bases remained unmatched. The CDR3 protein is CASSPPIGLGQGAEQFF. CDR3 bases: TGTGCCAGCAGCCCGCCGATCGGGTTAGGACAGGGGGCTGAGCAGTTCTTC.

This rearrangement joins TRBV5-1 to TRBJ2-5; D unresolved. CDR1 is SGHRS and CDR2 is YFSETQ in the germline V gene. The CDR3 runs 11 residues. V dropped 0 bases and J dropped 7 bases, with 4 bases sitting between them. CDR3 sequence (DNA): TGCGCCAGCAGCTTGGGACTGACCCAGTACTTC. Its protein is CASSLGLTQYF.

This clone showed up many times. The chain combines TRBV7-2 with TRBJ2-3; no firm D call. The CDR3 extends over 15 amino acids. Per the germline V gene, CDR1 is SGHTA and CDR2 is FQGNSA. V was pared by 2 bases and J by 2 bases, with 11 bases between. This CDR3 is CASSLLLAITDTQYF. DNA for the CDR3: TGTGCCAGCAGCTTATTGCTGGCAATCACAGATACGCAGTATTTT.

CDR3 residues: CASSHGTGPISYNEQFF. The CDR3 nucleotides read TGCGCCAGCAGCCACGGGACAGGGCCAATCTCCTACAATGAGCAGTTCTTC. The chain combines TRBV4-1 with TRBJ2-1; 9 bases match TRBD1. Trimming cost V 3 bases and J 0 bases; bases outside gene matches: 6. CDR3 length: 17 amino acids. Per the germline V gene, CDR1 is MGHRA and CDR2 is YSYEKL.

The V gene is TRBV28, the J gene TRBJ2-1; TRBD2 agrees at 8 bases. Germline CDR1 MDHEN, CDR2 SYDVKM. There are 16 residues in the CDR3. V was clipped by 3 bases and J by 3 bases; unmatched bases: 7. The CDR3 protein is CASSFGGAGDYNEQFF. Written as DNA, the CDR3 is TGTGCCAGCAGTTTCGGGGGGGCCGGTGACTACAATGAGCAGTTCTTC.

The chain carries TRBV30 and TRBJ1-1; unclear D gene. The CDR3 runs 12 residues. From germline, CDR1 is GTSNPN and CDR2 SVGIG (reference sequence). V gave up 7 bases and J gave up 1 base, with 10 bases separating them. The CDR3 is CASESGNTEAFF. The DNA for the CDR3 is TGTGCCTCTGAGTCAGGGAACACTGAAGCTTTCTTT.

This chain joins TRBV4-1 and TRBJ1-3; 7 nucleotides line up with TRBD1. J lost 0 bases, V lost 4 bases, and 3 bases had no gene match. This CDR3 contains 15 residues. Looked up from germline, CDR1 is MGHRA and CDR2 is YSYEKL. Here the CDR3 DNA reads TGCGCCAGCAGCCTGACAGGGAACTCTGGAAACACCATATATTTT. This codes for CASSLTGNSGNTIYF.

The V call is TRBV6-5, the J call TRBJ1-6; possible D gene TRBD1, 6 bases. Germline V gene sequence: CDR1 MNHEY, CDR2 SVGAGI. The length of the CDR3 is 15 residues. Trimming removed 5 bases from V and 7 bases from J, with 15 bases in between. DNA for the CDR3: TGTGCCAGCAGTCCGCTTTCTACAGGGAATTCACCCCTCCACTTT. This codes for CASSPLSTGNSPLHF.

The chain combines TRBV5-1 with TRBJ1-2; 9 bases are a match to TRBD1. In germline, CDR1 is SGHRS, CDR2 YFSETQ. The J segment lost 8 bases and the V segment lost 4 bases, leaving 6 bases of the junction unmatched. The CDR3 is 13 residues long. The CDR3 sequence is CASSTGTGIGYTF. CDR3 nucleotide sequence: TGCGCCAGCAGCACCGGGACAGGGATAGGCTACACCTTC. The variable domain in full, completed from reference TRBV5-1 and TRBJ1-2, reads KAGVTQTPRYLIKTRGQQVTLSCSPISGHRSVSWYQQTPGQGLQFLFEYFSETQRNKGNFPGRFSGRQFSNSRSEMNVSTLELGDSALYLCASSTGTGIGYTFGSGTRLTVV.

CDR3 nucleotide sequence: TGTGCCAGCTCACCAGGACAGAGCTCCTACAATGAGCAGTTCTTC. Protein sequence: CASSPGQSSYNEQFF. This sequence joins TRBV18 and TRBJ2-1, with a possible D match to TRBD1 (6 bases). The germline V gene has CDR1 KGHSH and CDR2 LQKENI. The CDR3 is 15 residues long. V was shortened by 2 bases and J by 0 bases, with 8 bases between the two germline ends. The complete variable domain, with remaining parts taken from reference TRBV18 and TRBJ2-1, reads NAGVMQNPRHLVRRRGQEARLRCSPMKGHSHVYWYRQLPEEGLKFMVYLQKENIIDESGMPKERFSAEFPKEGPSILRIQQVVRGDSAAYFCASSPGQSSYNEQFFGPGTRLTVL.

The chain has TRBV7-9 and TRBJ1-2; tentatively, D is TRBD1 (5 bases). V lost 1 base and J 6 bases, leaving 18 bases between the germline ends. The CDR3 runs 16 residues. CDR1 is SEHNR and CDR2 is FQNEAQ in the germline V gene (reference sequence). CDR3 amino acids: CASSLVVDTRPDGYTF. CDR3 nucleotides: TGTGCCAGCAGCTTAGTTGTGGACACCCGACCCGATGGCTACACCTTC.

This clone was seen only once. For the CDR3, the DNA is TGTGCCAGCTCACTCGCCCGGGACAGGGGGTTTACTCACGAGCAGTACTTC. It encodes CASSLARDRGFTHEQYF. The V gene is TRBV18, the J gene TRBJ2-7; 11 positions match TRBD1. Germline values: CDR1 KGHSH, CDR2 LQKENI. CDR3 size: 17 residues. With 4 bases clipped from V and 5 bases from J, the junction kept 13 bases outside the gene matches. The whole variable domain, remainder taken from reference TRBV18 and TRBJ2-7, is NAGVMQNPRHLVRRRGQEARLRCSPMKGHSHVYWYRQLPEEGLKFMVYLQKENIIDESGMPKERFSAEFPKEGPSILRIQQVVRGDSAAYFCASSLARDRGFTHEQYFGPGTRLTVT.

The rearrangement joins TRBV5-5 to TRBJ1-4; weak D call: TRBD1 (6 bases). The CDR3 consists of 13 residues. The ends were cut back, 10 bases at V and 7 bases at J, with 17 bases in the middle. Per the germline V gene, CDR1 is SGHKS and CDR2 is YYEKEE (reference sequence). The CDR3 nucleotides are TGTGCCCTGGGGGGGCGTCTTGGTGAAAAACTGTTTTTT. It is translated as CALGGRLGEKLFF.

About this clone itself: The junction departs from germline at one end; a sequencing error may be responsible. The J gene is TRBJ1-5, the V gene TRBV4-2, with D perhaps TRBD1 (5 bases). The V gene's germline CDR1 is LGHNA and CDR2 YNFKEQ. The CDR3 is 15 residues long. CDR3 in amino acids: CASSQRRGDNQPQHF. The CDR3 region has the DNA TGTGCCAGCAGCCAGAGGAGGGGCGATAATCAACCCCAGCATTTT.

This chain connects TRBV6-2 or TRBV6-3 to TRBJ2-6; D possibly corresponds to TRBD2 (5 bases). The germline CDR1 and CDR2 sequences are MNHEY and SVGEGT. This CDR3 is 19 amino acids long. V was clipped by 6 bases and J by 0 bases, with 21 bases between them. The CDR3 bases are TGTGCCAGCAGCGATCCTAGAGCGGCGCGGAGCTCTGGGGCCAACGTCCTGACTTTC. Protein product: CASSDPRAARSSGANVLTF.

This clone came up once. The chain links TRBV28 to TRBJ1-1; 9 bases are a match to TRBD1. The CDR3 has 16 residues. Germline-derived CDR1 and CDR2 are MDHEN and SYDVKM. V shed 5 bases and J 6 bases; nucleotides not matched to a gene: 13. CDR3: CASSPILQGAGAEAFF. In DNA, the CDR3 is TGTGCCAGCAGTCCCATCTTACAGGGGGCAGGCGCTGAAGCTTTCTTT.

The CDR3 DNA sequence: TGCGCCAGCAGCTTGGCTGGGACAGAGTACGAGCAGTACTTC. Translated, it gives CASSLAGTEYEQYF. This sequence joins TRBV5-1 and TRBJ2-7; 7 bases align to TRBD1. V was clipped by 0 bases and J by 4 bases; unmatched bases: 4. There are 14 residues in the CDR3. Germline lookup yields CDR1 SGHRS and CDR2 YFSETQ.

This clone was recorded only once. The chain employs TRBV5-1 and TRBJ2-3, with TRBD2 matching 11 bases. Unmatched junction bases numbered 6, after V lost 4 bases and J lost 5 bases. From germline, CDR1 is SGHRS and CDR2 YFSETQ. The CDR3 covers 15 residues. The CDR3 DNA is TGCGCCAGCAGCCCGACGACTAGCGGGGTAGATACGCAGTATTTT. It codes for CASSPTTSGVDTQYF.

This clone was found a few times. The V call is TRBV9, the J call TRBJ2-2, with 12 bases that match TRBD2. This CDR3 spans 17 amino acids. The germline CDR1 and CDR2 sequences are SGDLS and YYNGEE. V gave up 3 bases and J gave up 2 bases; unmatched junction bases: 5. Here the CDR3 DNA reads TGTGCCAGCAGCGCCGGACTAGCGGGGCTTAACACCGGGGAGCTGTTTTTT. Residues: CASSAGLAGLNTGELFF.